A single sample gave rise to the 14 T cell receptor beta chains below, sequenced in a study of pediatric ulcerative colitis. The rectum was sampled with one to two pinch biopsies at colonoscopy. Some clones are missing from TCRdb's copy, which holds only in-frame ones; the method was immunoSEQ multiplex PCR. Of roughly 18,000 clones listed, approximately 73% are singletons. Sequencing was done on a sample of gut tissue. All receptors derive from a boy aged 5-17 years with moderate ulcerative colitis.

The chain couples TRBV7-2 to TRBJ2-7; the D is unclear. The germline V and J ends were trimmed by 5 bases and 6 bases, with 11 bases remaining between them. The CDR3 is made up of 12 amino acids. Germline CDR1 is SGHTA and CDR2 is FQGNSA. This CDR3 reads CASSPTLREQYF. In DNA form, the CDR3 reads TGTGCCAGCAGCCCCACCCTGCGCGAGCAGTACTTC.

The chain has TRBV29-1 and TRBJ2-5; TRBD2 matches at 7 bases. V gave up 7 bases and J gave up 0 bases; unmatched junction bases: 11. Germline V CDR1 and CDR2: SQVTM, ANQGSEA. This CDR3 spans 15 amino acids. The CDR3: CSASRASGNQETQYF. The DNA of the CDR3 is TGCAGCGCTTCCAGGGCTAGCGGCAACCAAGAGACCCAGTACTTC.

This rearrangement joins TRBV5-4 to TRBJ2-3; D is possibly TRBD1 (5 bases). V shed 1 base and J shed 3 bases, with 9 bases lying between them. This CDR3 comprises 14 residues. Germline V gene sequence: CDR1 SGHNT, CDR2 YYREEE (reference sequence). CDR3 amino acids: CASSLRTGTDTQYF. As DNA, the CDR3 is TGTGCCAGCAGCTTGAGAACAGGAACAGATACGCAGTATTTT.

The chain uses TRBV12-5 and TRBJ1-4; 9 bases are a match to TRBD1. V lost 5 bases to trimming and J lost 12 bases; unmatched junction nucleotides: 10. The CDR3 extends over 14 amino acids. Germline CDR1 is LGHNT and CDR2 is FRNRAP. CDR3 loop: CASGQRQGVGELFF. CDR3 sequence (DNA): TGTGCTAGTGGTCAGCGACAGGGGGTTGGGGAACTGTTTTTT.

The gene calls are TRBV30 and TRBJ1-2, with D unresolved. Trimming pared 0 bases from V and 6 bases from J, leaving 8 bases between. The CDR3 has 12 amino acids. CDR1 is GTSNPN and CDR2 is SVGIG in the germline V gene (reference sequence). CDR3 in amino acids: CAWSVLGNGYTF. CDR3 bases: TGTGCCTGGAGTGTTTTGGGTAATGGCTACACCTTC.

This chain joins TRBV5-6 and TRBJ2-7; D may be TRBD1 or TRBD2 (5 bases each). Germline lookup yields CDR1 SGHDT and CDR2 YYEEEE. CDR3 length equals 15 residues. Trimming took off 3 bases at V and 3 bases at J, with 16 bases between the two ends. The CDR3 is CASSSTGTEFYEQYF. In DNA, the CDR3 is TGTGCCAGCAGCTCAACCGGGACCGAATTCTACGAGCAGTACTTC. Variable domain in full (rest from reference TRBV5-6 and TRBJ2-7): DAGVTQSPTHLIKTRGQQVTLRCSPKSGHDTVSWYQQALGQGPQFIFQYYEEEERQRGNFPDRFSGHQFPNYSSELNVNALLLGDSALYLCASSSTGTEFYEQYFGPGTRLTVT.

This rearrangement joins TRBV7-3 to TRBJ2-3; 7 bases map to TRBD1. CDR1 is SGHTA and CDR2 is FQGTGA in the germline V gene. The trim removed 3 bases at V and 5 bases at J, leaving 8 bases unmatched. This CDR3 has 15 amino acids. The CDR3 reads CASSFIAGGIDTQYF. DNA for the CDR3: TGTGCCAGCAGCTTTATAGCAGGGGGAATAGATACGCAGTATTTT.

This clone was seen a few times. The J gene is TRBJ1-2, the V gene TRBV14; TRBD1 is a possible D gene (5 bases). Germline-derived CDR1 and CDR2 are SGHDN and FVKESK. The CDR3 consists of 13 residues. The V and J ends lost 7 bases and 5 bases respectively, with 14 bases between them. The CDR3: CASTMDIDYGYTF. CDR3 in DNA: TGTGCCAGCACCATGGACATTGATTATGGCTACACCTTC.

The chain combines TRBV11-2 with TRBJ1-3, with TRBD1 matching 10 bases. With 8 bases clipped from V and 3 bases from J, the junction kept 7 bases outside the gene matches. This CDR3 has 15 amino acids. In germline, CDR1 is SGHAT, CDR2 FQNNGV. The CDR3 DNA is TGTGCCAGCTTCGGGACAGGGGATTTTGGAAACACCATATATTTT. Its protein product is CASFGTGDFGNTIYF. The whole variable domain, filled in from reference TRBV11-2 and TRBJ1-3, reads EAGVAQSPRYKIIEKRQSVAFWCNPISGHATLYWYQQILGQGPKLLIQFQNNGVVDDSQLPKDRFSAERLKGVDSTLKIQPAKLEDSAVYLCASFGTGDFGNTIYFGEGSWLTVV.

The J gene is TRBJ1-1, the V gene TRBV18; D unclear. The V gene lost 2 bases and the J gene lost 2 bases, with 12 bases spanning the gap. This CDR3 has 15 residues. Germline CDR1 and CDR2: KGHSH and LQKENI. For the CDR3, the DNA is TGTGCCAGCTCACCAGACCGGATGATAAACACTGAAGCTTTCTTT. As protein: CASSPDRMINTEAFF.

The chain couples TRBV7-3 to TRBJ2-2; no reliable D call. The CDR3 has 15 residues. The germline V gene has CDR1 SGHTA and CDR2 FQGTGA. Trimming shortened V by 5 bases and J by 1 base, and 11 bases separated the two germline ends. DNA of the CDR3: TGTGCCAGCAGCCCTTATTTGGAGAACACCGGGGAGCTGTTTTTT. Translated: CASSPYLENTGELFF.

The CDR3 bases are TGTGCCAGCAGCGTAAATGAGGCTTACACTGAAGCTTTCTTT. This codes for CASSVNEAYTEAFF. J is TRBJ1-1 and V is TRBV9; D remains ambiguous. The CDR3 length is 14 residues. Trimming stripped 1 base from V and 3 bases from J, with 10 bases between. Germline lookup yields CDR1 SGDLS and CDR2 YYNGEE.

This chain links TRBV7-9 with TRBJ2-4; D possibly corresponds to TRBD1 (5 bases). Germline CDR1 reads SEHNR; CDR2 reads FQNEAQ (reference sequence). The CDR3 is made up of 15 amino acids. V was cut by 6 bases and J by 7 bases, with 19 bases left in between. The CDR3 spells CASSPSPGLWNIQYF. The CDR3 DNA reads as TGTGCCAGCAGTCCGAGCCCAGGGTTATGGAACATTCAGTACTTC.

The chain recombines TRBV6-4 with TRBJ2-2, with D tentatively TRBD2 (5 bases). The CDR3 is 15 residues long. Trimming shortened V by 3 bases and J by 5 bases, and 13 bases separated the two germline ends. Per germline, CDR1 MRHNA and CDR2 SNTAGT. The CDR3 region is CASSEGPSGTGELFF. CDR3 DNA: TGTGCCAGCAGTGAAGGGCCAAGCGGAACCGGGGAGCTGTTTTTT.